The 23 T cell receptor beta chains below come from one sample, sequenced in a study of T cell responses to AZD1222 COVID-19 vaccine. The data were produced by immunoSEQ multiplex PCR, yet TCRdb's version contains in-frame clones alone and is incomplete. The sample lists about 120,000 clones; roughly 92% were seen once. The sample here was peripheral blood, taken on day 0 of AZD1222 vaccination. The receptors were sampled from an adult in good health.

The CDR3 region is CASRQGGTEAFF. The CDR3 DNA reads TGTGCCAGTAGACAGGGAGGCACTGAAGCTTTCTTT. This chain joins TRBV19 and TRBJ1-1; the D gene is possibly TRBD1 (6 bases). Trimming removed 6 bases at V and 4 bases at J, with 9 bases between. There are 12 residues in the CDR3. CDR1 LNHDA and CDR2 SQIVND come from the germline V gene (reference sequence).

The chain links TRBV5-1 to TRBJ2-6, with D unclear. Germline CDR1 and CDR2: SGHRS and YFSETQ. The V end was cut by 4 bases, the J end by 2 bases, with 4 bases between. This CDR3 is built from 13 residues. The CDR3 DNA reads TGCGCCAGCAGCGCGGCTGGGGCCAACGTCCTGACTTTC. This gives the protein CASSAAGANVLTF.

The rearrangement joins TRBV29-1 to TRBJ2-3; D is possibly TRBD2 (6 bases). From germline, CDR1 is SQVTM and CDR2 ANQGSEA. The V end was cut by 3 bases, the J end by 9 bases, with 13 bases between. The CDR3 has 12 residues. The CDR3 sequence: CSVDRDSSTQYF. The CDR3 region has the DNA TGCAGCGTTGACAGGGACTCCTCGACGCAGTATTTT.

The rearrangement uses TRBV10-1 and TRBJ2-1; the D gene is possibly TRBD1 (5 bases). Germline CDR1 reads WNHNN; CDR2 reads SYGVQD (reference sequence). This CDR3 contains 14 residues. Deletions cut 6 bases from V and 6 bases from J, with 15 bases between. CDR3 sequence reads: CASSVQVQGNEQFF. CDR3 coding DNA: TGCGCCAGCAGCGTTCAAGTTCAGGGCAATGAGCAGTTCTTC.

This rearrangement joins TRBV9 to TRBJ1-2; D possibly corresponds to TRBD1 (6 bases). The CDR3 is 15 residues long. Trimming took off 4 bases at V and 7 bases at J, with 20 bases between the two ends. Germline CDR1 reads SGDLS; CDR2 reads YYNGEE. CDR3 in DNA: TGTGCCAGCAGCCCTCCAGGACAGATTTCTCTTGGCTACACCTTC. Translation gives CASSPPGQISLGYTF.

The chain combines TRBV5-5 with TRBJ1-1; possible D gene TRBD1, 6 bases. V shed 4 bases and J shed 4 bases, with 11 bases lying between them. CDR1 is SGHKS, CDR2 YYEKEE, per germline (reference sequence). This CDR3 contains 13 residues. CDR3 nucleotide sequence: TGTGCCAGCAGCCCGGAGGGGGTCACTGAAGCTTTCTTT. This gives the protein CASSPEGVTEAFF.

J is TRBJ2-1 and V is TRBV6-5; 8 nucleotides align to TRBD2. After removal of 11 bases from V and 8 bases from J, the junction contained 14 bases not matched to a gene. CDR3 length: 14 amino acids. CDR1 and CDR2 (germline): MNHEY, SVGAGI. The CDR3 DNA reads TGTGCCCACGGGCTAAGCGGGGGAGGCTATGAGCAGTTCTTC. This gives the protein CAHGLSGGGYEQFF.

This chain joins TRBV14 and TRBJ2-7; 9 positions agree with TRBD1. Germline CDR1 SGHDN, CDR2 FVKESK. V shed 6 bases and J 1 base; nucleotides not matched to a gene: 1. The CDR3 runs 13 residues. Here the CDR3 DNA reads TGTGCCAGCAGGGACAGGGGATCCTACGAGCAGTACTTC. Translation: CASRDRGSYEQYF.

The gene calls are TRBV30 and TRBJ1-6, with a tentative D call TRBD1 (6 bases). Between the trimmed V and J ends, which lost 5 bases and 6 bases, there was a span of 8 bases. CDR3 size: 12 residues. Germline V gene data show CDR1 as GTSNPN and CDR2 as SVGIG (reference sequence). The CDR3 loop is CAWGQSNSPLHF. The CDR3 DNA sequence: TGTGCCTGGGGACAGAGTAATTCACCCCTCCACTTT.

The rearrangement uses TRBV6-1 and TRBJ1-1; 7 nucleotides agree with TRBD1. Germline values: CDR1 MNHNS, CDR2 SASEGT. CDR3 length: 16 residues. The V and J ends lost 2 bases and 1 base, in that order; junction bases with no gene match: 7. CDR3 residues: CASSESTEGANTEAFF. DNA of the CDR3: TGTGCCAGCAGTGAATCCACCGAGGGGGCGAACACTGAAGCTTTCTTT.

This chain joins TRBV6-2 or TRBV6-3 and TRBJ1-5; D uncertain. Trimming removed 5 bases from V and 7 bases from J, with 18 bases in between. Germline V gives CDR1 MNHEY, CDR2 SVGEGT. The CDR3 extends over 15 amino acids. DNA for the CDR3: TGTGCCAGCAGTACACGTCTGGCGCCAGGCCAGCCCCAGCATTTT. Its translation is CASSTRLAPGQPQHF.

V and J are TRBV4-1 and TRBJ2-1, with 9 bases that match TRBD2. The germline gives CDR1 MGHRA, CDR2 YSYEKL. V was pared by 3 bases and J by 5 bases, with 11 bases of the junction left unmatched. The CDR3 spans 17 residues. The CDR3 loop reads CASSQGWGSGGHNEQFF. CDR3 nucleotides: TGCGCCAGCAGCCAGGGGTGGGGTAGCGGGGGCCACAATGAGCAGTTCTTC.

V is TRBV9 and J is TRBJ2-7, with D perhaps matching TRBD1 or TRBD2 (5 bases each). CDR3 length: 15 residues. Deletions cut 3 bases from V and 3 bases from J, with 16 bases between. Per germline, CDR1 SGDLS and CDR2 YYNGEE. In DNA, the CDR3 is TGTGCCAGCAGCGCTGGCCCTGGGGCGGGCTACGAGCAGTACTTC. Its protein is CASSAGPGAGYEQYF.

This rearrangement joins TRBV5-1 to TRBJ2-7; no reliable D call. Trimming took 0 bases from V and 6 from J, leaving 7 bases between them. The germline CDR1 and CDR2 sequences are SGHRS and YFSETQ. This CDR3 is 12 amino acids long. CDR3 bases: TGCGCCAGCAGCTTGGGTCAAGGCGAGCAGTACTTC. Translating it yields CASSLGQGEQYF.

This clone was found once. The rearrangement links TRBV7-9 to TRBJ2-7, with 10 bases lining up with TRBD1. The junction had 10 bases not matched to a gene; V was cut back by 5 bases and J by 3 bases. This CDR3 contains 16 residues. Germline CDR1 reads SEHNR; CDR2 reads FQNEAQ (reference sequence). The CDR3 sequence is CASSASGTGVFYEQYF. DNA of the CDR3: TGTGCCAGCAGCGCGTCCGGGACAGGGGTCTTCTACGAGCAGTACTTC. Complete variable domain (other parts from reference TRBV7-9 and TRBJ2-7): DTGVSQNPRHKITKRGQNVTFRCDPISEHNRLYWYRQTLGQGPEFLTYFQNEAQLEKSRLLSDRFSAERPKGSFSTLEIQRTEQGDSAMYLCASSASGTGVFYEQYFGPGTRLTVT.

The chain uses TRBV11-2 and TRBJ2-5; tentatively, D is TRBD1 or TRBD2 (7 bases each). This CDR3 comprises 17 residues. Trimming shortened V by 1 base and J by 2 bases, and 17 bases separated the two germline ends. Germline V gives CDR1 SGHAT, CDR2 FQNNGV. The DNA of the CDR3 is TGTGCCAGCAGCTTAGTAGGGAGGGGGCCGTTGCAAGAGACCCAGTACTTC. As protein: CASSLVGRGPLQETQYF.

This chain joins TRBV5-1 and TRBJ1-1; the D gene is possibly TRBD1 (5 bases). Looked up from germline, CDR1 is SGHRS and CDR2 is YFSETQ. V dropped 3 bases and J dropped 5 bases, with 11 bases sitting between them. The CDR3 is made up of 13 amino acids. The CDR3 is CASSSPDRTEAFF. CDR3 nucleotide sequence: TGCGCCAGCAGCTCGCCTGACAGAACTGAAGCTTTCTTT.

This chain links TRBV24-1 with TRBJ2-5; tentative D call: TRBD2 (5 bases). This CDR3 has 14 amino acids. Trimming pared 6 bases from V and 4 bases from J, leaving 14 bases between. From germline, CDR1 is KGHDR and CDR2 SFDVKD. The CDR3 nucleotides are TGTGCCACCAGTAACGGGGTCAAGGGAGAGACCCAGTACTTC. Amino acid sequence: CATSNGVKGETQYF.

The V call is TRBV9, the J call TRBJ2-2; the D gene is possibly TRBD2 (6 bases). Trimming removed 2 bases from V and 6 bases from J, with 8 bases in between. The length of the CDR3 is 13 residues. Germline V gene sequence: CDR1 SGDLS, CDR2 YYNGEE. In nucleotides, the CDR3 is TGTGCCAGCAGCGTGACGGGGGCCGGGGAGCTGTTTTTT. Translating it yields CASSVTGAGELFF.

The chain joins TRBV3-1 (or the pseudogene TRBV3-2) to TRBJ2-3; no firm D call. Trimming stripped 4 bases from V and 0 bases from J, with 11 bases between. In germline, CDR1 is LGHDT, CDR2 YNNKEL (reference sequence). CDR3 length: 15 residues. CDR3 in DNA: TGTGCCAGCAGCCCCCCCAGGAAAAGCACAGATACGCAGTATTTT. It codes for CASSPPRKSTDTQYF.

V usage is TRBV6-5 and J usage is TRBJ2-1; possibly TRBD2 for D (5 bases). The ends were cut back, 0 bases at V and 6 bases at J, with 9 bases in the middle. CDR1 and CDR2 from the germline V gene are MNHEY and SVGAGI. The length of the CDR3 is 14 residues. For the CDR3, the DNA is TGTGCCAGCAGTTACTCGGACTTAACCAATGAGCAGTTCTTC. Protein product: CASSYSDLTNEQFF.

The chain recombines TRBV4-2 with TRBJ2-1, with TRBD1 as a possible D gene (6 bases). This CDR3 spans 19 amino acids. Between the trimmed V and J ends, which lost 0 bases and 4 bases, there was a span of 22 bases. The germline gives CDR1 LGHNA, CDR2 YNFKEQ. CDR3 protein: CASSQEGRRGPSRYNEQFF. Written as DNA, the CDR3 is TGTGCCAGCAGCCAAGAGGGGCGCAGGGGCCCGTCCCGATACAATGAGCAGTTCTTC.

The rearrangement joins TRBV10-1 to TRBJ2-5; TRBD1 matches 8 bases. Germline CDR1 is WNHNN and CDR2 is SYGVQD (reference sequence). The junction had 11 bases not matched to a gene; V was cut back by 0 bases and J by 5 bases. The CDR3 has 17 residues. CDR3 nucleotides: TGCGCCAGCAGTGAGTCCTCATTGGGACAGGAATACGAGACCCAGTACTTC. Residues: CASSESSLGQEYETQYF.